These 9 T cell receptor beta chains were all obtained from the same sample, sequenced in a study of blood T cell repertoires in COVID-19 (TCRdb year 2020). Libraries were built with the immunoSEQ multiplex PCR assay. This immuneACCESS table, as held by TCRdb, lists in-frame sequences with V and J called but not all clones. Of the missing ones, under half trace to an unresolved V gene in checked studies; the others have no known cause. The table for this sample lists roughly 200,000 clones; about 83% of them were counted only once. About 1.3% of the sample is in the top ten clones. The sequencing input was peripheral blood. The receptor source for this set is a woman aged 25 to 45 with COVID-19, enrolled during active disease.

The chain combines TRBV28 with TRBJ2-7; tentative D call: TRBD1 (6 bases). CDR1 and CDR2 (germline): MDHEN, SYDVKM. The V gene lost 5 bases and the J gene lost 3 bases, with 17 bases spanning the gap. The CDR3 is 15 residues long. The CDR3 loop reads CASSPRTAEYYEQYF. DNA of the CDR3: TGTGCCAGCAGTCCCCGGACAGCGGAATACTACGAGCAGTACTTC.

The rearrangement links TRBV5-6 to TRBJ2-7; 8 nucleotides line up with TRBD2. V gave up 4 bases and J gave up 6 bases; unmatched junction bases: 6. Germline loops: CDR1 SGHDT, CDR2 YYEEEE. This CDR3 has 13 residues. CDR3 residues: CASSPGGAGEQYF. CDR3 coding DNA: TGTGCCAGCAGCCCCGGGGGGGCCGGCGAGCAGTACTTC.

Only a few counts were recorded for this clone. The gene calls are TRBV5-5 and TRBJ1-6; no clear D. V lost 4 bases to trimming and J lost 9 bases, with 17 bases between them. Germline values: CDR1 SGHKS, CDR2 YYEKEE (reference sequence). The CDR3 extends over 15 amino acids. The CDR3 region has the DNA TGTGCCAGCAGCCGGGTCACCTCCATGAGTTCACCCCTCCACTTT. It translates to CASSRVTSMSSPLHF.

The chain couples TRBV24-1 to TRBJ2-5; possible D gene TRBD1, 6 bases. Trimming removed 3 bases at V and 3 bases at J, with 10 bases between. From germline, CDR1 is KGHDR and CDR2 SFDVKD. The CDR3 is 14 amino acids. CDR3 DNA: TGTGCCACCAGTGATACAGGGTGGAAAGAGACCCAGTACTTC. This codes for CATSDTGWKETQYF.

This clone was observed a few times. V and J are TRBV28 and TRBJ2-3; the match to TRBD1 covers 8 bases. The V gene's germline CDR1 is MDHEN and CDR2 SYDVKM. Trimming cost V 2 bases and J 5 bases; bases outside gene matches: 6. This CDR3 is 15 amino acids long. The CDR3 sequence: CASSLRTGYGDTQYF. CDR3 nucleotides: TGTGCCAGCAGTTTAAGGACAGGGTATGGAGATACGCAGTATTTT.

Only a few counts were recorded for this clone. J is TRBJ1-2 and V is TRBV15, with D perhaps TRBD1 (5 bases). Germline CDR1 is LNHNV and CDR2 is YYDKDF (reference sequence). V was pared by 0 bases and J by 7 bases, with 15 bases between. CDR3 length equals 15 residues. The CDR3 region is CATSRDSGQGSGYTF. CDR3 coding DNA: TGTGCCACCAGCAGAGATTCCGGGCAGGGAAGTGGCTACACCTTC.

CDR3 sequence: CASSARRNTEAFF. CDR3 sequence (DNA): TGTGCCAGCAGCGCCCGCAGGAACACTGAAGCTTTCTTT. The chain employs TRBV9 and TRBJ1-1; no firm D call. Germline values: CDR1 SGDLS, CDR2 YYNGEE. The CDR3 runs 13 residues. Trimming shortened V by 3 bases and J by 1 base, and 7 bases separated the two germline ends.

The chain has TRBV18 and TRBJ1-2; 8 bases match TRBD1. The CDR3 is 15 residues long. With V trimmed by 3 bases and J by 6 bases, 9 bases remained unmatched. Per germline, CDR1 KGHSH and CDR2 LQKENI. CDR3 sequence (DNA): TGTGCCAGCTCACCGCGACTACAGGGGGACAATGGCTACACCTTC. Amino acid sequence: CASSPRLQGDNGYTF.

This rearrangement joins TRBV3-1 (or the pseudogene TRBV3-2) to TRBJ1-1, with D tentatively TRBD1 (5 bases). The CDR3 extends over 17 amino acids. Per germline, CDR1 LGHDT and CDR2 YNNKEL (reference sequence). Trimming took 2 bases from V and 0 from J, leaving 16 bases between them. CDR3 bases: TGTGCCAGCAGCCAATCGGCAGGGCTTGGAGTGAACACTGAAGCTTTCTTT. It specifies CASSQSAGLGVNTEAFF.